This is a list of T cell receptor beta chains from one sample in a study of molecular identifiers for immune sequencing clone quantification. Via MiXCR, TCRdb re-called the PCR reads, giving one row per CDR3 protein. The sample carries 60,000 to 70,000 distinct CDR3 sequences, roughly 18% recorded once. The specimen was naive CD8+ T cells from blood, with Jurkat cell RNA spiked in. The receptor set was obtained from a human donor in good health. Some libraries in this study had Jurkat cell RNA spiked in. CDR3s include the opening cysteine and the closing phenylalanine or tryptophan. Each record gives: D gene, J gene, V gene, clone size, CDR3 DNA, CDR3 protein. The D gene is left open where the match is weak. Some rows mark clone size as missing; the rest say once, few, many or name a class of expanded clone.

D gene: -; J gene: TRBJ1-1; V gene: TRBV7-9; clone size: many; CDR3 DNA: TGTGCCAGCAGCTTATGGGACTCTCTGCGAGCTTTCTTT; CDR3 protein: CASSLWDSLRAFF
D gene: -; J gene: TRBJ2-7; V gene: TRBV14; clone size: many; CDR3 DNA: TGTGCCAGCAGCCAAGTAGGGAGTACGGAGCAGTACTTC; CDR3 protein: CASSQVGSTEQYF
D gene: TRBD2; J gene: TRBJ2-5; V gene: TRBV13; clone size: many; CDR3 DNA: TGTGCCAGCAGCGAGGGACTAGCGGGAGGAGAGACCCAGTACTTC; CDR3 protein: CASSEGLAGGETQYF
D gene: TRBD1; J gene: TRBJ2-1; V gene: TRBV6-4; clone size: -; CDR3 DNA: TGTGCCAGCAGTGATGGACAGGGTTTACCTTATGAGCAGTTCTTC; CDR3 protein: CASSDGQGLPYEQFF
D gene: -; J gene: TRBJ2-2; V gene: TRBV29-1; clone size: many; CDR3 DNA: TGCAGCGTGCCGGATGGCACCGGGGAGCTGTTTTTT; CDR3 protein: CSVPDGTGELFF
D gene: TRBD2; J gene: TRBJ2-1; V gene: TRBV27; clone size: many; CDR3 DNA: TGTGCCAGCGCATTAGCGGGAGGATTCCATGAGCAGTTCTTC; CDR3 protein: CASALAGGFHEQFF
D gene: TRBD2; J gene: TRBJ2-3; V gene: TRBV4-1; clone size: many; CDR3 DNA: TGCGCCAGCAGCCAAGATAGGGTAGCGGGAGACACAGATACGCAGTATTTT; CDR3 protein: CASSQDRVAGDTDTQYF
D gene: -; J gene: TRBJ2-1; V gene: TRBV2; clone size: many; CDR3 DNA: TGTGCCAGCAGTGAAGCGGGACATTCTAGCCTTGAGCAGTTCTTC; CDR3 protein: CASSEAGHSSLEQFF
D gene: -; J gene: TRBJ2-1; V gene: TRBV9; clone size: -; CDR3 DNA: TGTGCCAGCTGCGCAACAGGGTACAATGAGCAGTTCTTC; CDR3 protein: CASCATGYNEQFF
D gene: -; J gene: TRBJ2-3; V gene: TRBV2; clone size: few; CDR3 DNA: TGTACCAGCAGTACCCCCGTCCGAGGCGGAACAGATACGCAGTATTTT; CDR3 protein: CTSSTPVRGGTDTQYF
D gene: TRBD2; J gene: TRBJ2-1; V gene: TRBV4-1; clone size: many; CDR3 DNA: TGCGCCAGCAGCCAAGCTAGCGGCAATGAGCAGTTCTTC; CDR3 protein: CASSQASGNEQFF
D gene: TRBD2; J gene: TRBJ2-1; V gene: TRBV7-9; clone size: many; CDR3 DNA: TGTGCCAGCAGCTCTCGACTAGCGATTAATGAGCAGTTCTTC; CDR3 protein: CASSSRLAINEQFF
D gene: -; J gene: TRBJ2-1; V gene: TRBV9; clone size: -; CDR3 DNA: TGTGCCAGCAGCGCAAGAATGGGAGTGGCAGTCTTC; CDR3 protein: CASSARMGVAVF
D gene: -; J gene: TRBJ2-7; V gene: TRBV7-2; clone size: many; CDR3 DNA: TGTGCCAGCAGCCGTCCCCGCTACGAGCAGTACTTC; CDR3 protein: CASSRPRYEQYF
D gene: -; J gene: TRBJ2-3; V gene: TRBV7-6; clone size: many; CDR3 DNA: TGTGCCAGCAGCAAGCTACTAGCCACAGATACGCAGTATTTT; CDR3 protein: CASSKLLATDTQYF
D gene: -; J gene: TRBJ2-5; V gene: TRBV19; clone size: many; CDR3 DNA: TGTGCCAGTAGTCCATGGCGGGATTATCAAGAGACCCAGTACTTC; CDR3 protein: CASSPWRDYQETQYF
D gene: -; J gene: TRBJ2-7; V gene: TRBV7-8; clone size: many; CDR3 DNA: TGTGCCAGCAGCCTGAGGGGGGAGTACGAGCAGTACTTC; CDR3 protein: CASSLRGEYEQYF
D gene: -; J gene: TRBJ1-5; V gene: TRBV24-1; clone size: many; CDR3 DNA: TGTGCCACCAGTGAATTAGGGAGCAATCAGCCCCAGCATTTT; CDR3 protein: CATSELGSNQPQHF
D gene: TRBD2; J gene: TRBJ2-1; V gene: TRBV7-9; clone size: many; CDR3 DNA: TGTGCCAGCAGTCCCCCGGCCCTAGCGGATTACAATGAGCAGTTCTTC; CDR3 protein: CASSPPALADYNEQFF
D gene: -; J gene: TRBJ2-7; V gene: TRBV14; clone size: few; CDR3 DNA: TGTGCCAGCAGCCAACGACTAGGGGTCAGCGCCTACGAGCAGTACTTC; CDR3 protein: CASSQRLGVSAYEQYF
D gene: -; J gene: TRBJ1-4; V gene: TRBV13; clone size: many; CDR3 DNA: TGTGCCAGCAGCTCCCGCCCCCGGGATGAAAAACTGTTTTTT; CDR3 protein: CASSSRPRDEKLFF
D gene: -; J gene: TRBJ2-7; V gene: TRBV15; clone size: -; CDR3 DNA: TGTGCCACCTCTCCTGGGACAACTGAATACGAGCAGTACTTC; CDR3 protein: CATSPGTTEYEQYF
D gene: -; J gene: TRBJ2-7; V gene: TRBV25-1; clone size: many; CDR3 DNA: TGTGCCAGCAGTGAATCCTACGAGCAGTACTTC; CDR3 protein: CASSESYEQYF
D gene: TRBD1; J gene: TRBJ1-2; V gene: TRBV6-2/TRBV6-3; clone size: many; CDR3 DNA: TGTGCCAGCAGTTACGCTCCCGGGGACAGGGGGCTCTATGGCTACACCTTC; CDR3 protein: CASSYAPGDRGLYGYTF
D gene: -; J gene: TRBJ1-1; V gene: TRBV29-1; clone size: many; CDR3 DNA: TGCAGCGCCTGGGGTACTGAAGCTTTCTTT; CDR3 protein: CSAWGTEAFF
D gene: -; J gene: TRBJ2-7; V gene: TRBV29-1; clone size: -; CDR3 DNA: TGCAGCGTCACCGTTGTGTTAGGCTACGAGCAGTACTTC; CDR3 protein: CSVTVVLGYEQYF
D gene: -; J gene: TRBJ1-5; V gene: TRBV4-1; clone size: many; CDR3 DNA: TGCGCCAGCAGCCAGTATGGACAATTGGGCAATCAGCCCCAGCATTTT; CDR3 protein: CASSQYGQLGNQPQHF
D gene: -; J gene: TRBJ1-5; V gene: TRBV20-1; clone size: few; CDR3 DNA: TGCAGTGCTAGAGACGTGGGGACGCCCAATCAGCCCCAGCATTTT; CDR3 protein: CSARDVGTPNQPQHF
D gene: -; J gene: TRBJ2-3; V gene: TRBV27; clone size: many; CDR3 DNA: TGTGCCAGCAGTTTCCTCAGCACAGATACGCAGTATTTT; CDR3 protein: CASSFLSTDTQYF
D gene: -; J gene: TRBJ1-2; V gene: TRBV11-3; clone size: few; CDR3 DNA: TGTGCCAGCAGCTCCCGGGAGCACTATGGCTACACCTTC; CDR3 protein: CASSSREHYGYTF